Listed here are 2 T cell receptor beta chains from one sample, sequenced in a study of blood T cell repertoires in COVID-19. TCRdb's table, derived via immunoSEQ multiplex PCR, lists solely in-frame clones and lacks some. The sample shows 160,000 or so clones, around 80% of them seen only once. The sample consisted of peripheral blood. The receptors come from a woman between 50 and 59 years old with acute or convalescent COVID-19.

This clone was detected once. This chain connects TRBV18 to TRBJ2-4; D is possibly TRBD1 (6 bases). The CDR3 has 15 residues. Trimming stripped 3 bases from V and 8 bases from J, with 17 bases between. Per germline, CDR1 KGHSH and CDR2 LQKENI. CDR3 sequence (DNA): TGTGCCAGCTCACCTCCATCCAGGGGTTTGGACATTCAGTACTTC. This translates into CASSPPSRGLDIQYF.

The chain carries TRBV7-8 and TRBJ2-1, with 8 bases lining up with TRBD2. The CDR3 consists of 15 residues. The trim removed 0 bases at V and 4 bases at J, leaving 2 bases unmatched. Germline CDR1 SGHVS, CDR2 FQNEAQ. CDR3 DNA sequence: TGTGCCAGCAGCTTAGCTAGCGGGGTATACAATGAGCAGTTCTTC. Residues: CASSLASGVYNEQFF. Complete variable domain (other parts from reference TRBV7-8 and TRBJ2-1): GAGVSQSPRYKVAKRGQDVALRCDPISGHVSLFWYQQALGQGPEFLTYFQNEAQLDKSGLPSDRFFAERPEGSVSTLKIQRTQQEDSAVYLCASSLASGVYNEQFFGPGTRLTVL.